What follows describes a single T cell receptor beta chain. Antigen unknown. Clones were read by immunoSEQ multiplex PCR, and TCRdb kept only the in-frame ones, dropping some. The repertoire holds approximately 50,000 clones, with roughly 54% as singletons. The germline gives CDR1 MNHNY, CDR2 SVGAGI (reference sequence). The CDR3 sequence is 14 residues long. Trimming stripped 5 bases from V and 9 bases from J, with 18 bases between. The data derive from a study of cytotoxic CD8 clonotypes in ibrutinib-treated CLL. Study in general: IGHV unmutated 17 to 18; relapsed/refractory fewer than 13; treatment-naive over 14. Response samples were drawn at a median of approximately 11 months of treatment, range 6 to 36.

Regarding the study as a whole: Different sampling times were used for sustained-remission and progressing patients. Exceeding age-matched healthy donors, baseline clonality also tracked the counts of circulating CD8+ T cells.

The clonotype comes from a human donor with chronic lymphocytic leukemia. The source material was PBMCs, sampled at disease progression, from a patient treated with ibrutinib. The rearrangement joins TRBV6-6 to TRBJ2-3, with a tentative D call TRBD2 (6 bases). CDR3 loop: CASSELGRRDTQYF. The CDR3 DNA sequence: TGTGCCAGCAGTGAGCTCGGGCGGAGGGACACGCAGTATTTT.